This T cell receptor (beta chain) was documented in a study of identical twins (dated by TCRdb to the mid-2010s). Background for the entire study: TCR alpha and beta repertoires from monozygotic twins, unrelated adults of various ages and cord blood were deep-sequenced to test whether fetal clonotypes persist. Replicate twin experiments were performed at different times using different library preparation protocols to rule out contamination.

The CDR3 goes from the cysteine to the phenylalanine over 12 residues. Left in the record is the CDR3 DNA by itself, 36 bases read in frame from the first base. The germline V end is reduced by 7 bases and the J end by 5 bases; junction bases left unmatched: 4. CDR1 and CDR2 are drawn from the germline V gene: MNHEY, SVGAGI. About this clonotype: What antigen it recognizes has not been identified. Qualities for individual bases were not recorded, and no much larger clone is one base off.

Overall study outcomes, separate from this receptor: Out-of-frame TCR alpha sharing in monozygotic twins was systematically underestimated by recombination models, whereas sharing between unrelated individuals was in agreement with the recombination models. Zero-insertion analyses could be partly confounded by invariant T cells such as MAIT and iNKT, although diverse VJ usage argued against such confounding for most clonotypes. Out-of-frame TCR alpha sequences shared between twins showed an excess of low generation-probability sequences compared with coincidental sharing between unrelated individuals. Because the same donors could not be followed over many years, the conclusions depended on cross-sectional statistical analysis. Abundant cord blood beta clonotypes carried fewer insertions; young adult naive repertoires showed a weaker similar trend, while memory repertoires showed none. A weaker excess of twin sharing was found in beta out-of-frame sequences because the signal-to-noise ratio was lowered by fewer shared sequences.

Library preparation employed 5' RACE. The sequencer listed for this sample is Illumina HiSeq 2000. Template switching introduced a universal primer binding site; the final cDNA contained a unique molecular identifier, enabling accurate counting of TCR cDNA molecules. Specific primers in the conserved constant-segment region were used to synthesize first-strand cDNA for the TCR alpha and beta chains. To control for contamination, each cDNA library was double barcoded with a SMART-Mk sample barcode plus Illumina barcodes. TruSeq adapter sequences and Illumina sample barcodes were added in two successive PCR steps. The Illumina HiSeq platform was used with custom primers to sequence TCR alpha and beta cDNA libraries. The paper's processing steps were these. Raw reads were processed with MiGEC to extract unique molecular identifiers, and MiXCR was used to determine CDR3 positions. For each individual, recombination models were inferred using an EM algorithm with the repgenHMM and IGoR tools. The tcR package in R was used for shared clonotype analysis, with sharing normalized by the product of cloneset sizes. To study raw recombination without the effects of thymic and clonal selection, out-of-frame nonproductive sequences were analyzed. In-frame beta chains were kept once TCRdb had trimmed the public reads at Q25 with fastp and called clones with MiXCR. CDR3 protein sequences are deduplicated, and each keeps its most common genes and DNA. TCRdb's processing, not the authors' own work, is the source of the V and J calls. Here the sample has approximately 890,000 distinct CDR3 sequences; around 12% occur a single time. The ten largest make up 1.5% to 2% of the sample.

Every donor was a healthy Caucasian. Three pairs of female monozygotic twins, all aged roughly 18 to 29 years, were included in the twin cohort. Peripheral blood mononuclear cells were used as the source from which RNA for TCR libraries was isolated. The same sample was also used in a study of yellow fever vaccine responses in identical twins. Taken from the second paper: The authors reported that the T cell response to vaccination in identical twins appeared partly convergent and partly personalized. Focusing on identical twins, the study followed the T cell clones that responded to the vaccine, and did so with precision.

The source material was PBMCs. The V and J genes are TRBV6-5 and TRBJ2-5, with TRBD1 identical over 7 junction bases. The source is a woman aged 18-29 years in good health. The sequenced DNA is TGTGCCAGCAAGGACAGGCCGGAGACCCAGTACTTC. Its translation is CASKDRPETQYF.